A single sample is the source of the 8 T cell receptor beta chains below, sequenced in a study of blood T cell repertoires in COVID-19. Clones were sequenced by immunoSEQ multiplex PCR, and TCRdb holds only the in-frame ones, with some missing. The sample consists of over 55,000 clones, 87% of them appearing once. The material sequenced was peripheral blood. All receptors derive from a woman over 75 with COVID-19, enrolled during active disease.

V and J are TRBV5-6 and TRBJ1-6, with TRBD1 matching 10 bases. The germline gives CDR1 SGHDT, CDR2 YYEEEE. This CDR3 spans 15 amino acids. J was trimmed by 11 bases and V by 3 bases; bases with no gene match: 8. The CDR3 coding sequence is TGTGCCAGCAGCTGGGGGAGACAGGGGGCTACACCCCTCCACTTT. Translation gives CASSWGRQGATPLHF.

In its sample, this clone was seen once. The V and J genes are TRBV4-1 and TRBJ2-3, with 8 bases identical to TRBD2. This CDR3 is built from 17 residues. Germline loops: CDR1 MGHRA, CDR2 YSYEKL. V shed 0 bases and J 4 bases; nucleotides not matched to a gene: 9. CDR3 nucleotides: TGCGCCAGCAGCCAAGATAGGGGCGGGGGGACCTCAGATACGCAGTATTTT. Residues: CASSQDRGGGTSDTQYF.

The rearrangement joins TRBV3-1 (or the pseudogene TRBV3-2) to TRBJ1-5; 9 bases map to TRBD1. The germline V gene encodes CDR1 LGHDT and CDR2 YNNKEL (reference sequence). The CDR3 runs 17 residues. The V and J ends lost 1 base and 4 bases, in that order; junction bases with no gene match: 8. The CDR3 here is CASSQGLSGQGNQPQHF. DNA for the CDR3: TGTGCCAGCAGCCAAGGCCTATCCGGACAGGGGAATCAGCCCCAGCATTTT.

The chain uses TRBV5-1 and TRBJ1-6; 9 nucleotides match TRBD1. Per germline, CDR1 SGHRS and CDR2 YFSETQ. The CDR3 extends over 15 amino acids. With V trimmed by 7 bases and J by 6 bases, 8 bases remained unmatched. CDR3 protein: CASSRDREINSPLHF. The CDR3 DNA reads TGCGCCAGCTCCCGGGACAGGGAAATTAATTCACCCCTCCACTTT.

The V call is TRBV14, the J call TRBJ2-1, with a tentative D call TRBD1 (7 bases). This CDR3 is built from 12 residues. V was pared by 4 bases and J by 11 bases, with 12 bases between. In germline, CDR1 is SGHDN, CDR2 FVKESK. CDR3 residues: CASSPGGLQQFF. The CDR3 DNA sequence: TGTGCCAGCAGCCCAGGGGGGCTTCAGCAGTTCTTC.

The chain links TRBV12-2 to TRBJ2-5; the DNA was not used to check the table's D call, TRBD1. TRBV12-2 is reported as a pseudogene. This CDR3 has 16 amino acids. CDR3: CASRQEETRTSETQYF. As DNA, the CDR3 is TGTGCAAGTCGACAGGAAGAGACAAGAACCTCGGAGACCCAGTACTTC.

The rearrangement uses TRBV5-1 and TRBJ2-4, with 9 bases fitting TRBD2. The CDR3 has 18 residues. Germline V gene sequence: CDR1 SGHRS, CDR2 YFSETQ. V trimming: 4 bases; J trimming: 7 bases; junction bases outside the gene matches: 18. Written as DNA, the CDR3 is TGCGCCAGCAGCCCCTCTCAAGTTAGCGGGGGTGGCGTGAACATTCAGTACTTC. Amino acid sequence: CASSPSQVSGGGVNIQYF.

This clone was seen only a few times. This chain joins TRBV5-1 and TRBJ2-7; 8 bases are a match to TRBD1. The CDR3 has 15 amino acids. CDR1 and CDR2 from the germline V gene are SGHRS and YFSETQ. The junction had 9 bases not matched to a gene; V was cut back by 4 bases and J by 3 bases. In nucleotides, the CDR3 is TGCGCCAGCAGCCCTTTCGGACAGGGAATCTACGAGCAGTACTTC. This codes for CASSPFGQGIYEQYF.